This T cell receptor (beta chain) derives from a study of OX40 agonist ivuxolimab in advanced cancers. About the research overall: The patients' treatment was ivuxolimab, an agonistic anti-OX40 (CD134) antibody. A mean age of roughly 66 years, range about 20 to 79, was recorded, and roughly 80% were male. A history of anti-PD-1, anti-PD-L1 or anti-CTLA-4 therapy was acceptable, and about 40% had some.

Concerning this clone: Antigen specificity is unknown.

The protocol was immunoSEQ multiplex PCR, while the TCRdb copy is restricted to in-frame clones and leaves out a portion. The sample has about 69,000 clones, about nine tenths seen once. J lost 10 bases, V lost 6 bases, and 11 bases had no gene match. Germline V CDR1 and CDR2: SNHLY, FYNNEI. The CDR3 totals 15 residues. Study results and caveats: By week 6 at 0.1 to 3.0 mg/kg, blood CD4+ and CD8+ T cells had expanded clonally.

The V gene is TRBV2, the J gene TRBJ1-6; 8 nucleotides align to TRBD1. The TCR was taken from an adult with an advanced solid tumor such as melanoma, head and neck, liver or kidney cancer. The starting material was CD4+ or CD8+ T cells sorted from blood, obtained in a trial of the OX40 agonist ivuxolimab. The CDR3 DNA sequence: TGTGCCAGCAGGGGACAGGCCCTGGTTCGGTCACCCCTCCACTTT. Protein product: CASRGQALVRSPLHF.